These T cell receptor beta chains were read from a single sample in a study of immune evolution from preneoplasia to lung adenocarcinoma. The protocol was immunoSEQ multiplex PCR, while the TCRdb copy is restricted to in-frame clones and leaves out a portion. The sample includes 7,000 to 9,000 clones, around 83% seen only once; the top ten take under 3%. The sequenced sample was FFPE minimally invasive lung adenocarcinoma tissue. The receptors originated from a person aged 70 to 85 with lung adenocarcinoma. CDR3s include the opening cysteine and the closing phenylalanine or tryptophan. The order of the fields is D gene, J gene, V gene, clone size, CDR3 DNA, CDR3 protein. The D gene is left open where the match is weak. Size tells how often a clone was seen (once, few, many) or the class of an expanded clone, and some rows leave it out.

- TRBJ1-2 TRBV29-1 - TGCAGCGTTGAAGTGCGGGAAGGCTACACCTTC CSVEVREGYTF
- TRBJ2-1 TRBV19 - TGTGCCAGTAGTCTCCGACTATCCAATGAGCAGTTCTTC CASSLRLSNEQFF
TRBD1 TRBJ1-1 TRBV19 few TGTGCCAGTAGTCCTGCGACAGGGGCGAACACTGAAGCTTTCTTT CASSPATGANTEAFF
- TRBJ1-2 TRBV14 - TGTGCCAGCAGCCAAGGTCTTGGAGGGTACGATGGCTACACCTTC CASSQGLGGYDGYTF
- TRBJ1-1 TRBV4-1 - TGCGCCAGCAGCCCCCCGCCCGGATATACGAACACTGAAGCTTTCTTT CASSPPPGYTNTEAFF
- TRBJ1-6 TRBV7-3 - TGTGCCAGCAGCATGTCCCCTGGGGATAATTCACCCCTCCACTTT CASSMSPGDNSPLHF
TRBD1 TRBJ2-3 TRBV30 - TGTGCCTTCACCCCACGGGACAGGGGTACAGATACGCAGTATTTT CAFTPRDRGTDTQYF
- TRBJ2-7 TRBV5-6 - TGTGCCAGCAGCCCCAAGATGGCGGACAACTCCTACGAGCAGTACTTC CASSPKMADNSYEQYF
TRBD2 TRBJ2-3 TRBV19 - TGTGCCAGTAGCCTAGGGACTAGCAGAGATACGCAGTATTTT CASSLGTSRDTQYF
- TRBJ1-6 TRBV14 once TGTGCCAGCAGCCGTGGGACCTTTACAAGCGTCTATAATTCACCCCTCCACTTT CASSRGTFTSVYNSPLHF
- TRBJ1-6 TRBV7-8 - TGTGCCAGCAGCTTAGCGCAGATGAATTCACCCCTCCACTTT CASSLAQMNSPLHF
- TRBJ2-1 TRBV11-2 - TGTGCCAGCAGCTTAGAAGCCCGTACGGAGTTCTTC CASSLEARTEFF
TRBD1 TRBJ2-3 TRBV5-1 - TGCGCCAGCAGCTTGCCTACAGGGGACACAGATACGCAGTATTTT CASSLPTGDTDTQYF
TRBD1 TRBJ1-5 TRBV30 once TGTGCCTGGAGTCAGGGGGGCAATCAGCCCCAGCATTTT CAWSQGGNQPQHF
TRBD1 TRBJ2-1 TRBV6-5 - TGTGCCAGCAGTTACTGGCAGGGGGTTGGTAATGAGCAGTTCTTC CASSYWQGVGNEQFF
- TRBJ2-7 TRBV6-5 - TGTGCCAGCAGTTACTCGAGACGCGGTGGGAACGAGCAGTACTTC CASSYSRRGGNEQYF
- TRBJ1-1 TRBV30 - TGTGCCTGGAACAGGGAATCCCCTCATGCTTTCTTT CAWNRESPHAFF
TRBD2 TRBJ2-5 TRBV5-4 - TGTGCCAGCAGCTTGGAAACTAGCGGGGGGGCGGAGACCCAGTACTTC CASSLETSGGAETQYF
- TRBJ1-1 TRBV5-1 once TGCGCCAGCAGCCAAGGGACATGGGGCACTGAAGCTTTCTTT CASSQGTWGTEAFF
TRBD1 TRBJ2-7 TRBV6-6 - TGTGCCAGTCAGTATGCACAGGGGCTCTACGAGCAGTACTTC CASQYAQGLYEQYF
- TRBJ1-4 TRBV4-1 - TGCGCCAGCAGCCACATAAGTGGCAGCGAAAAACTGTTTTTT CASSHISGSEKLFF
- TRBJ1-2 TRBV28 once TGTGCCAGCATCTCTCAGGGGTCTCGCTATGGCTACACCTTC CASISQGSRYGYTF
- TRBJ1-2 TRBV20-1 - TGCAGTGCTAGAGATTTCGGCTACACCTTC CSARDFGYTF
- TRBJ2-2 TRBV28 - TGTGCCAGCAGTCCCTACACCGGGGAGCTGTTTTTT CASSPYTGELFF
TRBD1 TRBJ2-7 TRBV5-4 - TGTGCCAGCAGCTTGGATGCAGGGGGCGCCGAGCAGTACTTC CASSLDAGGAEQYF
- TRBJ2-3 TRBV7-6 - TGTGCCAGCAGCGCCGGGACCCTCCGCACAGATACGCAGTATTTT CASSAGTLRTDTQYF
- TRBJ2-5 TRBV2 - TGTGCCAGCAGTGGTGCGGGACACGTGTACCAAGAGACCCAGTACTTC CASSGAGHVYQETQYF
TRBD1 TRBJ1-2 TRBV30 - TGTGCCTGGAGTGTCCCCCCCCCGGGACAGGGGATCTATGGCTACACCTTC CAWSVPPPGQGIYGYTF
- TRBJ2-5 TRBV5-1 - TGCGCCAGCAGCTTTGGGGCTAGTACCGAGACCCAGTACTTC CASSFGASTETQYF
- TRBJ1-4 TRBV4-1 once TGCGCCAGCAGCCAGAGAGGACCGTCGCTCAATGAAAAACTGTTTTTT CASSQRGPSLNEKLFF
TRBD2 TRBJ2-5 TRBV11-2 - TGTGCCAGCAGCTTTAGCGGGAGAGAGACCCAGTACTTC CASSFSGRETQYF
TRBD2 TRBJ2-3 TRBV29-1 - TGCAGCGCGAGCGGGATGGGGACAGATACGCAGTATTTT CSASGMGTDTQYF
TRBD2 TRBJ2-7 TRBV5-1 - TGCGCCAGCAGAGCCGGGACTAGCGCCCACGAGCAGTACTTC CASRAGTSAHEQYF
TRBD2 TRBJ2-1 TRBV25-1 - TGTGCCAGCAGTGCTAACGGGGGGGCCTGGAATGAGCAGTTCTTC CASSANGGAWNEQFF
- TRBJ1-4 TRBV28 - TGTGCCAGCAGTTTAGTGGCAGGGGAAGAACGGGAAAAACTGTTTTTT CASSLVAGEEREKLFF
- TRBJ1-1 TRBV7-9 - TGTGCCAGCAGCTTAGAGGGTGGTCGCAGGGAGGCTTTCTTT CASSLEGGRREAFF
TRBD2 TRBJ2-3 TRBV29-1 - TGCAGTGTTGCTTCACGGGGGGGGCCGGTGAGCACAGATACGCAGTATTTT CSVASRGGPVSTDTQYF
- TRBJ1-1 TRBV30 - TGTGCCTGGAGTTTGAATGCTGCAGGGGAAGCTTTCTTT CAWSLNAAGEAFF
- TRBJ2-3 TRBV18 - TGTGCCAGCTCACCGGGTGCAGATACGCAGTATTTT CASSPGADTQYF
- TRBJ1-1 TRBV7-2 once TGTGCCAGCAGCTTAGAACAGGCTAACACTGAAGCTTTCTTT CASSLEQANTEAFF
- TRBJ2-1 TRBV7-8 few TGTGCCAGCAGCTTAGGTCCGACCCACAATGAGCAGTTCTTC CASSLGPTHNEQFF
- TRBJ2-4 TRBV29-1 - TGCAGCGTCTTTTGGATAGCCAAAAACATTCAGTACTTC CSVFWIAKNIQYF
TRBD1 TRBJ1-6 TRBV28 few TGTGCCAGCAGTTTTTCGGGACAGGGCCAGTCACCCCTCCACTTT CASSFSGQGQSPLHF
- TRBJ2-7 TRBV7-2 - TGTGCCAGCAGCTTCCGTGGGGGGACATTCTACGAGCAGTACTTC CASSFRGGTFYEQYF
TRBD1 TRBJ1-2 TRBV6-1 once TGTGCCAGCAGTGAACAGGGACAGGTAGAAGGCTACACCTTC CASSEQGQVEGYTF
- TRBJ2-7 TRBV27 - TGTGCCAGCAGAATAAGACGAGGCTACGAGCAGTACTTC CASRIRRGYEQYF
TRBD2 TRBJ2-1 TRBV4-1 - TGCGCCAGCAGCCTAACCCCCCGGGGGGGCTCGTACAATGAGCAGTTCTTC CASSLTPRGGSYNEQFF
- TRBJ2-5 TRBV6-1 - TGTGCCAGCAGCCTACAGCCAGAGACCCAGTACTTC CASSLQPETQYF
- TRBJ1-2 TRBV28 few TGTGCCAGCAGCCCCCGGAGTCAAGGTTCCACCTTC CASSPRSQGSTF
- TRBJ1-2 TRBV19 - TGTGCCAGTAGTACCGGAAATGGTTATGGCTACACCTTC CASSTGNGYGYTF
- TRBJ1-6 TRBV30 - TGTGCCTGGAATTTAGGGACAAACTATAATTCACCCCTCCACTTT CAWNLGTNYNSPLHF
TRBD1 TRBJ1-2 TRBV6-5 once TGTGCCAGCAGTTACCCGGGACAGGGGGAACGTGGCTACACCTTC CASSYPGQGERGYTF
- TRBJ2-6 TRBV6-5 once TGTGCCACCCTCTCTGGGGCCAACGTCCTGACTTTC CATLSGANVLTF
TRBD2 TRBJ2-3 TRBV25-1 few TGTGCCAGCAGTCAGATGACTAGCGGGGTCACAGATACGCAGTATTTT CASSQMTSGVTDTQYF
- TRBJ2-1 TRBV6-6 - TGTGCCAGCAGTTACTCGTTCCAGGGGCAGTTCTTC CASSYSFQGQFF
- TRBJ2-7 TRBV11-2 - TGTGCCAGCAGCTTAGGACAGGGGAGGGTCTACGAGCAGTACTTC CASSLGQGRVYEQYF
- TRBJ2-7 TRBV5-1 - TGCGCCAGCAGCGCGCAAATTTCAGGGGACGAGCAGTACTTC CASSAQISGDEQYF
- TRBJ2-1 TRBV13 - TGTGCCAGCAGCTTCCCTGGGTTCGATGAGCAGTTCTTC CASSFPGFDEQFF
TRBD1 TRBJ2-2 TRBV4-2 - TGTGCCAGCAGCCATTCCACGCTCGGACAGGGGGCCGGGGAGCTGTTTTTT CASSHSTLGQGAGELFF
TRBD1 TRBJ1-2 TRBV29-1 - TGCAGCGCGGACAGGGACTACACCTTC CSADRDYTF